A selection of T cell receptor beta chains follows, all from one sample in a study of cytomegalovirus exposure and HLA in healthy donors. Data came from immunoSEQ multiplex PCR; TCRdb stores just in-frame clones and leaves some out. The sample carries about 160,000 clones, around 84% recorded once. Sample: PBMCs. The receptors were sampled from a man aged 18 to 30 in good health and CMV-seronegative. CDR3s include the opening cysteine and the closing phenylalanine or tryptophan. D genes are given only for firm matches. Not every row has a clone size; where given, it reads once, few, many or a size class.

j_call | d_call | v_call | clone_size | cdr3_aa | cdr3_nt
TRBJ2-2 | . | TRBV4-1 | . | CASSLTGVGFGELFF | TGCGCCAGCAGCCTAACGGGGGTGGGTTTCGGGGAGCTGTTTTTT
TRBJ2-5 | TRBD1 | TRBV7-8 | . | CASSFDRDRQETQYF | TGTGCCAGCAGCTTTGACCGGGACAGACAAGAGACCCAGTACTTC
TRBJ2-5 | TRBD2 | TRBV15 | . | CATSRDRSPGASGRAQYF | TGTGCCACCAGCAGAGATCGATCCCCCGGTGCTAGCGGGAGGGCCCAGTACTTC
TRBJ2-5 | TRBD2 | TRBV7-2 | . | CASSLYVTSGRGGETQYF | TGTGCCAGCAGCTTATATGTGACTAGCGGGAGGGGAGGGGAGACCCAGTACTTC
TRBJ2-3 | . | TRBV5-1 | . | CASSLGGMADTQYF | TGCGCCAGCAGCTTGGGCGGGATGGCAGATACGCAGTATTTT
TRBJ2-1 | TRBD2 | TRBV7-9 | . | CASTGGRREASYNEQFF | TGTGCCAGCACCGGGGGGCGGCGGGAGGCTTCGTACAATGAGCAGTTCTTC
TRBJ1-6 | . | TRBV7-9 | . | CASSLALGPNSPLHF | TGTGCCAGCAGCTTAGCGCTGGGGCCTAATTCACCCCTCCACTTT
TRBJ2-2 | TRBD1 | TRBV10-3 | . | CAISVAGTGERSTGELFF | TGTGCCATCAGTGTGGCCGGGACAGGGGAGCGTAGCACCGGGGAGCTGTTTTTT
TRBJ1-2 | . | TRBV28 | . | CASSLLRGLGYTF | TGTGCCAGCAGTTTATTAAGGGGCCTTGGCTACACCTTC
TRBJ2-1 | TRBD2 | TRBV19 | . | CASRLSGGGNEQFF | TGTGCCAGTAGACTTAGCGGGGGGGGCAATGAGCAGTTCTTC
TRBJ2-3 | TRBD2 | TRBV5-4 | . | CASSLGREVVTDTQYF | TGTGCCAGCAGCTTGGGTCGGGAGGTCGTCACAGATACGCAGTATTTT
TRBJ2-3 | TRBD1 | TRBV9 | . | CASSVGGTGIDTQYF | TGTGCCAGCAGCGTAGGGGGGACAGGGATAGATACGCAGTATTTT
TRBJ2-7 | . | TRBV20-1 | . | CSATVIYEQYF | TGCAGTGCTACCGTAATCTACGAGCAGTACTTC
TRBJ2-3 | TRBD2 | TRBV27 | . | CASSPLTSGGPHTQYF | TGTGCCAGCAGCCCCTTAACTAGCGGGGGGCCCCATACGCAGTATTTT
TRBJ2-5 | . | TRBV29-1 | . | CSVEAGARKTQYF | TGCAGCGTTGAAGCGGGAGCGAGAAAGACCCAGTACTTC
TRBJ1-1 | . | TRBV11-2 | . | CASSSQRDTEAFF | TGTGCCAGCAGCTCCCAACGGGACACTGAAGCTTTCTTT
TRBJ1-2 | . | TRBV5-6 | few | CASSFFRDYTF | TGTGCCAGCAGCTTTTTCCGGGACTACACCTTC
TRBJ2-3 | TRBD1 | TRBV11-3 | few | CASSLGTGGEDTQYF | TGTGCCAGCAGCTTGGGGACAGGGGGCGAAGATACGCAGTATTTT
TRBJ1-1 | . | TRBV7-9 | few | CASSTLTGSHEAFF | TGTGCCAGCAGCACTCTTACAGGGTCGCATGAAGCTTTCTTT
TRBJ2-1 | TRBD2 | TRBV10-3 | . | CAISESSGSLNEQFF | TGTGCCATCAGTGAGTCTAGCGGGAGCCTCAATGAGCAGTTCTTC
TRBJ2-7 | . | TRBV2 | . | CASMPWDTAYEQYF | TGTGCCAGCATGCCCTGGGACACCGCCTACGAGCAGTACTTC
TRBJ1-3 | TRBD1 | TRBV11-1 | . | CASSLQGAEDTIYF | TGTGCCAGCAGCTTACAGGGGGCGGAAGACACCATATATTTT
TRBJ2-3 | TRBD2 | TRBV10-3 | few | CAISRLAGPLTDTQYF | TGTGCCATCAGTAGACTAGCGGGGCCCCTAACAGATACGCAGTATTTT
TRBJ1-6 | TRBD1 | TRBV19 | few | CASSTRQGYSPLHF | TGTGCCAGTAGTACCAGACAGGGGTACTCACCCCTCCACTTT
TRBJ2-5 | . | TRBV7-6 | . | CASSLAAPEEQYF | TGTGCCAGCAGCTTAGCGGCCCCCGAGGAGCAGTACTTC
TRBJ2-1 | TRBD1 | TRBV29-1 | . | CSALPGQGYNEQFF | TGCAGCGCTCTTCCGGGACAGGGATACAATGAGCAGTTCTTC
TRBJ2-4 | . | TRBV4-3 | . | CASSRYDKNIQYF | TGCGCCAGCAGCCGCTATGACAAAAACATTCAGTACTTC
TRBJ2-1 | . | TRBV19 | . | CASSSHRSGEQFF | TGTGCCAGTAGTTCCCACAGGTCGGGTGAGCAGTTCTTC
TRBJ1-5 | TRBD1 | TRBV28 | . | CASSWFRDSFSNQPQHF | TGTGCCAGCAGCTGGTTCCGGGACAGCTTTAGCAATCAGCCCCAGCATTTT
TRBJ1-1 | . | TRBV2 | . | CASTSGESGGTEAFF | TGTGCCAGCACCTCAGGAGAAAGCGGGGGCACTGAAGCTTTCTTT
TRBJ2-2 | TRBD2 | TRBV18 | . | CASSPRLAGNTGELFF | TGTGCCAGCTCACCGCGACTAGCGGGAAACACCGGGGAGCTGTTTTTT
TRBJ1-2 | TRBD1 | TRBV6-5 | . | CASRGTGNYGYTF | TGTGCCAGCAGGGGGACAGGGAACTATGGCTACACCTTC
TRBJ1-4 | . | TRBV6-5 | . | CASSYRRGRREKLFF | TGTGCCAGCAGTTACCGGCGGGGTCGTCGTGAAAAACTGTTTTTT
TRBJ2-5 | TRBD2 | TRBV19 | . | CASSPLAGDVETQYF | TGTGCCAGTAGTCCACTAGCGGGAGACGTAGAGACCCAGTACTTC
TRBJ1-4 | . | TRBV5-1 | . | CASSPRGGGTNEKLFF | TGCGCCAGCAGCCCGAGGGGGGGTGGTACTAATGAAAAACTGTTTTTT
TRBJ2-5 | TRBD2 | TRBV6-5 | . | CASSPSGGQGETQYF | TGTGCCAGCAGTCCTAGCGGGGGCCAGGGAGAGACCCAGTACTTC
TRBJ2-3 | . | TRBV2 | . | CASSPSTDTQYF | TGTGCCAGCAGCCCAAGCACAGATACGCAGTATTTT
TRBJ1-4 | . | TRBV6-5 | . | CASTSPGGNEKLFF | TGTGCCAGCACCTCCCCGGGGGGAAACGAAAAACTGTTTTTT
TRBJ2-1 | TRBD1 | TRBV6-6 | . | CACDRDSLRNEQFF | TGTGCCTGTGATCGGGACAGCCTCCGCAATGAGCAGTTCTTC
TRBJ2-7 | . | TRBV5-1 | . | CASSLGSGFTYEQYF | TGCGCCAGCAGCTTGGGCTCAGGGTTTACCTACGAGCAGTACTTC
TRBJ1-1 | . | TRBV30 | . | CAWRSGGSGTEAFF | TGTGCCTGGAGGAGCGGCGGTTCGGGCACTGAAGCTTTCTTT
TRBJ2-7 | . | TRBV5-1 | few | CASSPGTPSYEQYF | TGCGCCAGCTCGCCCGGGACACCATCCTACGAGCAGTACTTC
TRBJ2-1 | TRBD2 | TRBV5-1 | . | CASSRGGTSASEQFF | TGCGCCAGCAGCCGGGGCGGGACTAGTGCAAGTGAGCAGTTCTTC
TRBJ1-2 | TRBD1 | TRBV28 | . | CASSLYYFRTGGGYTF | TGTGCCAGCAGTTTATACTACTTCAGGACAGGGGGTGGCTACACCTTC
TRBJ2-6 | . | TRBV6-1 | few | CASSEDSSGANVLTF | TGTGCCAGCAGCGAGGACAGCTCTGGGGCCAACGTCCTGACTTTC
TRBJ2-3 | TRBD1 | TRBV5-1 | . | CASRRDRGADTQYF | TGCGCCAGCAGACGGGACAGGGGTGCAGATACGCAGTATTTT
TRBJ2-2 | . | TRBV5-5 | . | CASSLAPGTSTGELFF | TGTGCCAGCAGCTTGGCCCCCGGGACATCAACCGGGGAGCTGTTTTTT
TRBJ2-2 | . | TRBV5-1 | . | CASSRQGTNTGELFF | TGCGCCAGCAGCCGGCAGGGTACGAACACCGGGGAGCTGTTTTTT
TRBJ2-1 | . | TRBV7-9 | . | CASSLDGYSSPTNEQFF | TGTGCCAGCAGCTTAGACGGGTATTCCTCTCCTACTAATGAGCAGTTCTTC
TRBJ1-5 | TRBD1 | TRBV28 | . | CASEVQGGNQPQHF | TGTGCCAGCGAAGTTCAGGGGGGCAATCAGCCCCAGCATTTT
TRBJ1-1 | . | TRBV9 | . | CASSVDDGYTEAFF | TGTGCCAGCAGCGTAGACGACGGGTACACTGAAGCTTTCTTT
TRBJ2-7 | . | TRBV5-5 | . | CASSYVGAYEQYF | TGTGCCAGCAGCTACGTCGGAGCCTACGAGCAGTACTTC
TRBJ2-1 | TRBD2 | TRBV28 | . | CASSFFFLTSGKDEQFF | TGTGCCAGCAGCTTCTTTTTCCTGACTAGCGGGAAGGATGAGCAGTTCTTC